Listed here are 22 T cell receptor beta chains from one sample, sequenced in a study of blood T cell repertoires in COVID-19. Method: immunoSEQ multiplex PCR; TCRdb's copy keeps in-frame clones and lacks some. The table records around 340,000 clones, around nine tenths of them present only once. Sequenced sample: peripheral blood. All receptors come from a woman aged 55-69 years with COVID-19, enrolled during active disease.

The V gene is TRBV25-1, the J gene TRBJ1-6; 8 bases fit TRBD1. With V trimmed by 1 base and J by 10 bases, 12 bases remained unmatched. This CDR3 region has 17 residues. Germline V gene sequence: CDR1 MGHDK, CDR2 SYGVNS. The CDR3 spells CASSEWAGGISGSPLHF. The CDR3 region has the DNA TGTGCCAGCAGTGAATGGGCAGGGGGCATTTCGGGGTCACCCCTCCACTTT.

This chain uses TRBV5-1 with TRBJ2-3, with 7 positions matching TRBD1. CDR1 is SGHRS and CDR2 is YFSETQ in the germline V gene. This CDR3 comprises 14 residues. The trim removed 0 bases at V and 6 bases at J, leaving 4 bases unmatched. CDR3 DNA sequence: TGCGCCAGCAGCTTGGGACAGGGTGGGGATACGCAGTATTTT. Translated, it gives CASSLGQGGDTQYF.

This clone occurred once. The gene calls are TRBV6-5 and TRBJ1-1; 10 bases are a match to TRBD1. The germline V gene has CDR1 MNHEY and CDR2 SVGAGI. V gave up 6 bases and J gave up 7 bases; unmatched junction bases: 11. The CDR3 consists of 15 residues. For the CDR3, the DNA is TGTGCCAGCAGGGGGGGCTTCGGGACAGGGGTTGAAGCTTTCTTT. Its translation is CASRGGFGTGVEAFF.

This clone appeared once. The gene calls are TRBV11-3 and TRBJ1-5; 10 positions match TRBD1. CDR3 length: 15 amino acids. Germline V CDR1 and CDR2: SGHNT, YENEEA. Losses at the gene ends were 5 bases for V and 3 bases for J; bases not matched to a gene: 4. The CDR3 loop is CASSLTGGNNQPQHF. The CDR3, as DNA: TGTGCCAGCAGCCTGACAGGGGGCAACAATCAGCCCCAGCATTTT.

The CDR3 DNA reads as TGTGCCAGCAGCCAACAACCCAGATCTGGAAACACCATATATTTT. Its translation is CASSQQPRSGNTIYF. The chain recombines TRBV3-1 (or the pseudogene TRBV3-2) with TRBJ1-3, with D unclear. CDR3 length: 15 amino acids. The V end was cut by 2 bases, the J end by 1 base, with 9 bases between. Germline V gene lookup returns CDR1 LGHDT and CDR2 YNNKEL (reference sequence).

The rearrangement uses TRBV5-1 and TRBJ2-1; a possible D gene is TRBD1 (5 bases). Germline assignment: CDR1 SGHRS and CDR2 YFSETQ. The CDR3 length is 12 residues. The V gene lost 4 bases and the J gene lost 6 bases, with 8 bases spanning the gap. CDR3 bases: TGCGCCAGCAGCGGGCAGGGCAATGAGCAGTTCTTC. Its translation is CASSGQGNEQFF.

The chain recombines TRBV2 with TRBJ2-4; D may be TRBD1 (5 bases). The CDR3 has 14 amino acids. The germline CDR1 and CDR2 sequences are SNHLY and FYNNEI. The germline V and J ends were trimmed by 1 base and 1 base, with 5 bases remaining between them. In DNA, the CDR3 is TGTGCCAGCAGTGAAGAGGGGGCCAAAAACATTCAGTACTTC. Translating it yields CASSEEGAKNIQYF.

The chain uses TRBV5-4 and TRBJ2-3, with D possibly TRBD1 on 6 matching bases. V shed 3 bases and J shed 10 bases, with 12 bases lying between them. This CDR3 is 12 amino acids long. From germline, CDR1 is SGHNT and CDR2 YYREEE (reference sequence). CDR3 in DNA: TGTGCCAGCAGCTCCGCAGGGGATTCGCAGTATTTT. Its translation is CASSSAGDSQYF.

This chain joins TRBV1 and TRBJ1-5. TRBV1 is a recognized pseudogene. The CDR3 has 13 amino acids. The CDR3: CTGGGGRGQPQHF. DNA for the CDR3: TGCACCGGCGGGGGGGGAAGGGGACAGCCCCAGCATTTT.

J is TRBJ1-1 and V is TRBV2; D possibly corresponds to TRBD1 (6 bases). The CDR3 length is 18 residues. Trimming took 4 bases from V and 7 from J, leaving 28 bases between them. Germline CDR1 SNHLY, CDR2 FYNNEI. The CDR3 spells CASSVPQGRSLIPGEAFF. The CDR3 region has the DNA TGTGCCAGCAGTGTTCCCCAGGGGCGCTCTCTGATTCCTGGTGAAGCTTTCTTT.

The chain carries TRBV7-9 and TRBJ2-2; TRBD2 agrees at 12 bases. This CDR3 has 18 amino acids. Trimming at V came to 5 bases and at J to 4 bases, leaving 11 bases not matched to a gene. Germline values: CDR1 SEHNR, CDR2 FQNEAQ (reference sequence). As DNA, the CDR3 is TGTGCCAGCAGCCACCCTAGCGGGGGGGCCGGGGGCACCGGGGAGCTGTTTTTT. This codes for CASSHPSGGAGGTGELFF. The variable domain in full, completed from reference TRBV7-9 and TRBJ2-2, reads DTGVSQNPRHKITKRGQNVTFRCDPISEHNRLYWYRQTLGQGPEFLTYFQNEAQLEKSRLLSDRFSAERPKGSFSTLEIQRTEQGDSAMYLCASSHPSGGAGGTGELFFGEGSRLTVL.

The chain employs TRBV7-2 and TRBJ1-1; 7 nucleotides align to TRBD1. The CDR3 contains 14 residues. The V segment lost 4 bases and the J segment 2 bases; nucleotides outside the gene matches: 4. In germline, CDR1 is SGHTA, CDR2 FQGNSA. The CDR3 DNA follows: TGTGCCAGCAGCTATGGGACAGCCAACACTGAAGCTTTCTTT. Translating gives CASSYGTANTEAFF.

V is TRBV2 and J is TRBJ2-1; possible D gene TRBD1, 6 bases. The CDR3 covers 16 residues. Trimming removed 4 bases from V and 0 bases from J, with 13 bases in between. In germline, CDR1 is SNHLY, CDR2 FYNNEI. The CDR3 here is CASSARGTSSYNEQFF. DNA of the CDR3: TGTGCCAGCAGTGCCAGGGGAACCAGCTCCTACAATGAGCAGTTCTTC. Supplemented by reference TRBV2 and TRBJ2-1, the full variable domain reads EPEVTQTPSHQVTQMGQEVILRCVPISNHLYFYWYRQILGQKVEFLVSFYNNEISEKSEIFDDQFSVERPDGSNFTLKIRSTKLEDSAMYFCASSARGTSSYNEQFFGPGTRLTVL.

This clone was recorded a few times. The gene calls are TRBV7-3 and TRBJ1-6; D is undetermined. This CDR3 is 14 amino acids long. Germline loops: CDR1 SGHTA, CDR2 FQGTGA. The V gene lost 2 bases and the J gene lost 8 bases, with 10 bases spanning the gap. The CDR3 loop is CASSLGSGYSPLHF. CDR3 DNA: TGTGCCAGCAGCTTAGGGTCAGGATATTCACCCCTCCACTTT.

The rearrangement links TRBV2 to TRBJ1-3; 8 positions match TRBD1. After removal of 6 bases from V and 2 bases from J, the junction contained 3 bases not matched to a gene. The germline CDR1 and CDR2 sequences are SNHLY and FYNNEI. This CDR3 has 14 amino acids. CDR3 region: CASSSQGAGNTIYF. The CDR3 nucleotides read TGTGCCAGCAGCTCACAGGGGGCTGGAAACACCATATATTTT.

This sequence joins TRBV7-2 and TRBJ2-5, with D hard to call. The CDR3 spans 14 residues. In germline, CDR1 is SGHTA, CDR2 FQGNSA. V lost 11 bases, J lost 5 bases, and 21 bases lay in between. The CDR3 bases are TGTGCCTCTCAACCTCCTAGGATGTGGGAGACCCAGTACTTC. It specifies CASQPPRMWETQYF.

This clone was detected once. The CDR3 DNA sequence: TGTGCCACCAGCAGAGGCCCCGGGTCTGGGGAGACCCAGTACTTC. Its translation: CATSRGPGSGETQYF. The rearrangement joins TRBV15 to TRBJ2-5; D uncertain. The CDR3 runs to 15 residues. V lost 1 base and J lost 5, with 14 bases in between. From germline, CDR1 is LNHNV and CDR2 YYDKDF (reference sequence).

V gene TRBV13 combines with J gene TRBJ2-5; 8 positions agree with TRBD1. CDR3 length equals 14 residues. Per germline, CDR1 PRHDT and CDR2 FYEKMQ (reference sequence). Losses at the gene ends were 5 bases for V and 5 bases for J; bases not matched to a gene: 7. The CDR3 DNA reads as TGTGCCAGCAGCCTAACAGGGGGTGAGGAGACCCAGTACTTC. It specifies CASSLTGGEETQYF.

This chain joins TRBV11-2 and TRBJ2-4; 8 bases agree with TRBD2. V was pared by 1 base and J by 6 bases, with 5 bases of the junction left unmatched. The CDR3 extends over 15 amino acids. Germline V gives CDR1 SGHAT, CDR2 FQNNGV. In nucleotides, the CDR3 is TGTGCCAGCAGCTTAGTCGGCGGGGGGTCAAACATTCAGTACTTC. Translating it yields CASSLVGGGSNIQYF.

CDR3 DNA sequence: TGTGCCAGCAGCCCCGAGGGGGCAGATACGCAGTATTTT. Translation: CASSPEGADTQYF. The V and J genes are TRBV9 and TRBJ2-3, with D possibly matching TRBD1 (6 bases). CDR1 and CDR2 from the germline V gene are SGDLS and YYNGEE. V lost 4 bases to trimming and J lost 4 bases, with 10 bases between them. CDR3 size: 13 residues.

The CDR3 protein is CASRGTGLYGYTF. CDR3 nucleotides: TGTGCCAGCAGGGGGACAGGGCTCTATGGCTACACCTTC. The rearrangement joins TRBV6-6 to TRBJ1-2; 9 nucleotides align to TRBD1. The CDR3 sequence is 13 residues long. CDR1 and CDR2 (germline): MNHNY, SVGAGI (reference sequence). With V trimmed by 6 bases and J by 4 bases, 3 bases remained unmatched.

This clone was counted a single time. Other DNA sequences in this specimen translate into the identical CDR3. The chain combines TRBV20-1 with TRBJ2-3; no definite D call. The CDR3 consists of 11 residues. The germline CDR1 and CDR2 sequences are DFQATT and SNEGSKA (reference sequence). The V end was cut by 3 bases, the J end by 5 bases, with 6 bases between. CDR3 sequence (DNA): TGCAGTGCTAGTCCCTTAGATACGCAGTATTTT. Its translation is CSASPLDTQYF.